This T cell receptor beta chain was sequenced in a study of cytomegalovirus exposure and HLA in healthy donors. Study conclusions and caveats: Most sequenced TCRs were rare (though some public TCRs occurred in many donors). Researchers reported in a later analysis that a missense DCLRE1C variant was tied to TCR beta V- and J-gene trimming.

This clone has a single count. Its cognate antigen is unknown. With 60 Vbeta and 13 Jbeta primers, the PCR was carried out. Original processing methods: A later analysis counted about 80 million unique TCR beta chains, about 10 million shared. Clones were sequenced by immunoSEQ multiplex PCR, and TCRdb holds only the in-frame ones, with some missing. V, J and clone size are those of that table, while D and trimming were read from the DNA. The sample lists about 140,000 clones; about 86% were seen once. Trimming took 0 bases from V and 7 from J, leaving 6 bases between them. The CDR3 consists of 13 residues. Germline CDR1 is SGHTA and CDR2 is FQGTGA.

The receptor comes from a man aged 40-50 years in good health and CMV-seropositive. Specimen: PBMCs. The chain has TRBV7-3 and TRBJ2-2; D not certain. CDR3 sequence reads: CASSLTGLGELFF. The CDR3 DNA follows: TGTGCCAGCAGCTTAACTGGGCTCGGGGAGCTGTTTTTT.